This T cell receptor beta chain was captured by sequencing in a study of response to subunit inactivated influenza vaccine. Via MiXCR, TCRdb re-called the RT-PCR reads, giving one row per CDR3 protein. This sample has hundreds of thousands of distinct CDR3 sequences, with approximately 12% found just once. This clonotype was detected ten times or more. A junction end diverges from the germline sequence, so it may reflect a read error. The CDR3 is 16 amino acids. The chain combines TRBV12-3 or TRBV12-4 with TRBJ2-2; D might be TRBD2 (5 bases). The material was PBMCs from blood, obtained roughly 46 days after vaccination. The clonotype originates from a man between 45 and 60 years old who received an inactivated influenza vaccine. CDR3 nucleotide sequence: TGTGCCAGCACTTTAGGTGGAGGAGCCGGAGGCGGGGAGCTGTTTTTT. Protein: CASTLGGGAGGGELFF.